This T cell receptor beta chain comes out of a study of blood T cell repertoires in COVID-19 (dated by TCRdb to the early 2020s). Regarding the research as a whole: Samples from collaborators originated in the United States, Italy and Spain and spanned both the acute and convalescent phases of COVID-19. The material from the prospective study consisted of cDNA or gDNA derived from T cells, B-cell-depleted T cells, or PBMCs. The dataset comprised deeply sampled blood TCRbeta repertoires from subjects exposed to, actively infected with, or recovered from COVID-19. The repertoires were made available in a free public database intended to serve as a resource for research on the immune response to SARS-CoV-2. The samples were drawn from the first 160 participants of the ongoing ImmuneRACE study and from 1,254 subjects provided by 6 global collaborators. Sample metadata almost always included a de-identified subject ID, COVID-19 status, age in years and sex. Where available, HLA class I and class II types were taken from metadata supplied by the sample provider and were not determined by assay-based typing.

Enrolling through a virtual design, the prospective study's participants ranged in age from roughly 18 to 100 years and lived across roughly 24 United States geographic areas. In the prospective study, participants were assigned to cohorts based on the clinical history participants reported in a screening survey and a study questionnaire. Exposed participants had been in contact, within 2 weeks of entering the study, with a person who had a PCR-confirmed or clinician-diagnosed case of COVID-19. In the prospective study, whole blood, serum and a nasopharyngeal or oropharyngeal swab were collected from each participant by mobile phlebotomists. Additional blood draws and questionnaires over an approximately two-month period could optionally be provided by prospective study participants. Blood samples from the prospective study were shipped frozen or at room temperature prior to DNA extraction. Points on this clone: This receptor's antigen is unknown. No qualities accompany the bases; no much larger clone lies one base away.

Relative to germline, V is 2 bases shorter and J is 6 bases shorter, with 9 bases between their ends. The CDR3 runs 13 amino acids, cysteine and phenylalanine included. Only CDR3 DNA is held: 39 bases, read in frame from base 1. In the germline V gene, CDR1 corresponds to SGDLS and CDR2 to YYNGEE. TCRbeta CDR3 regions were amplified from genomic DNA by means of the immunoSEQ Assay, a bias-controlled multiplex PCR. The published analysis was carried out like this. Nucleated cell counts per sample were estimated from amplification of reference gene primers within the assay. To quantify the absolute abundance of each unique TCRbeta CDR3 rearrangement, sequence reads were collapsed and filtered. For each sample, productive Simpson clonality was calculated as the square root of Simpson's diversity index over productive rearrangements. Here the immuneACCESS table is served through TCRdb, limited to in-frame sequences with V and J called. Missing clones are a known gap in these copies; in checked studies unresolved V genes cover under half, and the rest lacks a known reason. V, J and clone size reflect that table, while D and trimming were determined from the DNA. The sample table lists hundreds of thousands of clones, 89% of them with a count of one. The top ten hold 2.5% to 3% of the sample.

Here is what the overall study found, with its caveats: Clinical and demographic metadata were provided uncurated, with the amount varying by source and participant.

The chain joins TRBV9 to TRBJ2-1, and possibly TRBD1, on 6 matching bases. Sequencing was performed on PBMCs or T cells enriched from blood (not recorded which). This receptor was taken from a woman in her fifties or sixties who had been exposed to COVID-19. The CDR3 in this case is CASSVQQGNEQFF. The nucleotide sequence is TGTGCCAGCAGCGTCCAACAGGGCAATGAGCAGTTCTTC.